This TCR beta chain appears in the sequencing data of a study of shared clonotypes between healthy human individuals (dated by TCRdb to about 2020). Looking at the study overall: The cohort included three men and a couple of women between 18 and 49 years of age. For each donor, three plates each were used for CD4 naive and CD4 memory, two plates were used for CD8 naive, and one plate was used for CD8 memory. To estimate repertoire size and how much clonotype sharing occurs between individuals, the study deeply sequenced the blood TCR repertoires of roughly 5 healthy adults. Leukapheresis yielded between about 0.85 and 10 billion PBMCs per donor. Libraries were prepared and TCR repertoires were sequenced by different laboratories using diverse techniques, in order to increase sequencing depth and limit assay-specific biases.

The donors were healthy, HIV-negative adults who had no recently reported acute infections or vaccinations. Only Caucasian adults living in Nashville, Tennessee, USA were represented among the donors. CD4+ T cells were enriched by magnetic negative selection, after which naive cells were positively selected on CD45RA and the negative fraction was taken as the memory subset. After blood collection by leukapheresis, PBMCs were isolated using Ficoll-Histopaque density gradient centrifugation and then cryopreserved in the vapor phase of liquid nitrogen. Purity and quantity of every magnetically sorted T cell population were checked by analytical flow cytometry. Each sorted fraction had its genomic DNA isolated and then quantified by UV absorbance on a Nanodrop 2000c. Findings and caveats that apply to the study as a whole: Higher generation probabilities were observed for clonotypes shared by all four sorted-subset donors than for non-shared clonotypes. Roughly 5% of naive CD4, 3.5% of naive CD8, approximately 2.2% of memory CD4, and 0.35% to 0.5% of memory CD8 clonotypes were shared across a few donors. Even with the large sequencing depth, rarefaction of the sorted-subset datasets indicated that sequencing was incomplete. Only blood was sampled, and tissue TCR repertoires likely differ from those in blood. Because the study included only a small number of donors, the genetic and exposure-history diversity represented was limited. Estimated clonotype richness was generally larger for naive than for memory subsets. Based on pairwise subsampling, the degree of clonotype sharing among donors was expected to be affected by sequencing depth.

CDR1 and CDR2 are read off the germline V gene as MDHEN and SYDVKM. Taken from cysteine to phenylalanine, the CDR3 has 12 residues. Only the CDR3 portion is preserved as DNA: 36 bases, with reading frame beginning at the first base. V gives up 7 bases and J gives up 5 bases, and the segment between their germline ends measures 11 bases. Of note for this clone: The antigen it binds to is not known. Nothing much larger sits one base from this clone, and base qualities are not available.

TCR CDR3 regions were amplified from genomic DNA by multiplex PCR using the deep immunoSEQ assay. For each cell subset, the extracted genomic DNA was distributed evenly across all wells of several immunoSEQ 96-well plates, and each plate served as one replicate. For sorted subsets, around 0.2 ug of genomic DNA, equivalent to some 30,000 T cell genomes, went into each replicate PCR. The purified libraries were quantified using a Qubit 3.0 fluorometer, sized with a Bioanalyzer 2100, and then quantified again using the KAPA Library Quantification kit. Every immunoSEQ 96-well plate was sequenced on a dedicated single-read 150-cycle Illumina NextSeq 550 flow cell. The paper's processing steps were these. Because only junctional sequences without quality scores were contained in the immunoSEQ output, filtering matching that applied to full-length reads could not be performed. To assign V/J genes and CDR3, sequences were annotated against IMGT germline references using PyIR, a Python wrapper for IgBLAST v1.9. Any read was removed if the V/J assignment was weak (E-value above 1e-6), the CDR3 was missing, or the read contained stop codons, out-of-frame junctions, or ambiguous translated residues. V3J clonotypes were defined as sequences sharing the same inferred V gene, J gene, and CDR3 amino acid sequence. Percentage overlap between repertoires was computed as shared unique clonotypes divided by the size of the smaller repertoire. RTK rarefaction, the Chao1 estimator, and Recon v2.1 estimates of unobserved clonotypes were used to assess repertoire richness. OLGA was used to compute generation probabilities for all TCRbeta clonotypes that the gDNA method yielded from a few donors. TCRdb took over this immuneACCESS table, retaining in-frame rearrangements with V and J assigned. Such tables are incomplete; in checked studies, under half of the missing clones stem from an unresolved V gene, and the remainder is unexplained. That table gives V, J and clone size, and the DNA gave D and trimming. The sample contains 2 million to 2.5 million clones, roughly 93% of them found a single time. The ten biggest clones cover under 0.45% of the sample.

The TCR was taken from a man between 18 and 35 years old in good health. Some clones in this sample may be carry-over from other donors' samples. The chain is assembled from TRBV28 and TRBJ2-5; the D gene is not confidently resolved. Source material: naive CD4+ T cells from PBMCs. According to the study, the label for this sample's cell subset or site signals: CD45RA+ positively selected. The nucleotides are TGTGCCAGCACTCTCTCGAGGGAGACCCAGTACTTC. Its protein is CASTLSRETQYF.